The 29 T cell receptor beta chains reported below all come from one sample, sequenced in a study of blood T cell repertoires in COVID-19 (TCRdb year 2020). Library method: the immunoSEQ multiplex PCR assay. This immuneACCESS table, as held by TCRdb, lists in-frame sequences with V and J called but not all clones. Of the missing ones, under half trace to an unresolved V gene in checked studies; the others have no known cause. In all, the sample holds about 86,000 clones, and 85% of those were seen once. The ten largest account for 3% to 4% of the sample. Sequencing was done on a sample of peripheral blood. The receptor set was obtained from a man in his fifties with acute or convalescent COVID-19.

This clone was seen just once. J is TRBJ1-4 and V is TRBV28; tentatively, D is TRBD1 (5 bases). Trimming took 6 bases from V and 1 from J, leaving 24 bases between them. CDR1 MDHEN and CDR2 SYDVKM come from the germline V gene. This CDR3 has 19 residues. DNA of the CDR3: TGTGCCAGCAGCCACGGATGGGACCAATGGGGGGTAACTAATGAAAAACTGTTTTTT. Encoded protein: CASSHGWDQWGVTNEKLFF. Variable domain in full (rest from reference TRBV28 and TRBJ1-4): DVKVTQSSRYLVKRTGEKVFLECVQDMDHENMFWYRQDPGLGLRLIYFSYDVKMKEKGDIPEGYSVSREKKERFSLILESASTNQTSMYLCASSHGWDQWGVTNEKLFFGSGTQLSVL.

The chain is built from TRBV7-2 and TRBJ1-2; a weak D match, TRBD1 (5 bases). Germline CDR1 is SGHTA and CDR2 is FQGNSA. The CDR3 contains 13 residues. The V and J ends lost 3 bases and 7 bases respectively, with 12 bases between them. The CDR3 region has the DNA TGTGCCAGCAGCTTGCAGGACAATCTTGGCTACACCTTC. Translation gives CASSLQDNLGYTF.

V is TRBV20-1 and J is TRBJ1-1; 9 bases are a match to TRBD1. Trimming cost V 3 bases and J 6 bases; bases outside gene matches: 8. There are 14 residues in the CDR3. Germline V gene lookup returns CDR1 DFQATT and CDR2 SNEGSKA (reference sequence). CDR3: CSASRDRASPEAFF. The CDR3 DNA is TGCAGTGCTAGTAGGGACAGGGCTAGCCCTGAAGCTTTCTTT.

The chain couples TRBV20-1 to TRBJ2-7, with D maybe TRBD1 (7 bases). This CDR3 comprises 14 residues. In germline, CDR1 is DFQATT, CDR2 SNEGSKA (reference sequence). V lost 3 bases and J 4 bases, leaving 16 bases between the germline ends. The CDR3 spells CSASQQGRGYEQYF. CDR3 coding DNA: TGCAGTGCTAGTCAACAGGGGCGGGGTTACGAGCAGTACTTC.

The sample holds one count of this clone. The chain uses TRBV5-8 and TRBJ2-1, with TRBD2 matching over 10 bases. The germline V gene encodes CDR1 SGHTS and CDR2 YDEGEE. V trimming: 0 bases; J trimming: 2 bases; junction bases outside the gene matches: 5. This CDR3 has 17 amino acids. The CDR3: CASSLAWTSGTYNEQFF. CDR3 coding DNA: TGTGCCAGCAGCTTGGCTTGGACTAGCGGAACCTACAATGAGCAGTTCTTC. The complete variable domain, with remaining parts taken from reference TRBV5-8 and TRBJ2-1, reads EAGVTQSPTHLIKTRGQQATLRCSPISGHTSVYWYQQALGLGLQFLLWYDEGEERNRGNFPPRFSGRQFPNYSSELNVNALELEDSALYLCASSLAWTSGTYNEQFFGPGTRLTVL.

The chain uses TRBV14 and TRBJ1-6, with a possible D match to TRBD1 (5 bases). The CDR3 is 16 amino acids. Germline V gives CDR1 SGHDN, CDR2 FVKESK. V dropped 1 base and J dropped 9 bases, with 16 bases sitting between them. CDR3: CASSQGGGAASSPLHF. In nucleotides, the CDR3 is TGTGCCAGCAGCCAAGGTGGAGGGGCCGCAAGTTCACCCCTCCACTTT.

This clone was counted a single time. The rearrangement uses TRBV4-2 and TRBJ2-3; D is unresolved. The CDR3 loop spans 15 amino acids. The V gene's germline CDR1 is LGHNA and CDR2 YNFKEQ. Trimming cost V 0 bases and J 2 bases, with 9 bases left between them. CDR3 nucleotide sequence: TGTGCCAGCAGCCAAGAGCCCGACTCCACAGATACGCAGTATTTT. Protein product: CASSQEPDSTDTQYF.

V and J are TRBV6-5 and TRBJ2-6, with TRBD1 as a possible D gene (6 bases). The V end was cut by 5 bases, the J end by 2 bases, with 10 bases between. In germline, CDR1 is MNHEY, CDR2 SVGAGI. The CDR3 has 15 amino acids. The CDR3: CASSIRGTGANVLTF. As DNA, the CDR3 is TGTGCCAGCAGTATCAGGGGAACTGGGGCCAACGTCCTGACTTTC.

CDR3 sequence: CASSPGTVPTAQYF. The CDR3 DNA sequence: TGTGCCAGCAGTCCGGGGACAGTCCCGACGGCCCAGTACTTC. V and J are TRBV6-5 and TRBJ2-5; TRBD1 matches 7 bases. Germline-derived CDR1 and CDR2 are MNHEY and SVGAGI. V was clipped by 5 bases and J by 9 bases; unmatched bases: 12. The CDR3 consists of 14 residues.

The rearrangement joins TRBV4-1 to TRBJ1-5; possible D gene TRBD1, 5 bases. Germline V gene data show CDR1 as MGHRA and CDR2 as YSYEKL. This CDR3 is built from 16 residues. Trimming pared 1 base from V and 3 bases from J, leaving 13 bases between. CDR3 coding DNA: TGCGCCAGCAGCCAAGTGGGGGGACCGGTCAATCAGCCCCAGCATTTT. Translating gives CASSQVGGPVNQPQHF.

This sequence joins TRBV4-1 and TRBJ1-6, with no clear D. V lost 0 bases and J 7 bases, leaving 4 bases between the germline ends. The CDR3 sequence is 13 residues long. The germline CDR1 and CDR2 sequences are MGHRA and YSYEKL. The CDR3 DNA reads TGCGCCAGCAGCCAAGATTCGAATTCACCCCTCCACTTT. Translation: CASSQDSNSPLHF.

This clone was observed a few times. V gene TRBV19 combines with J gene TRBJ1-2, with no clear D. The germline CDR1 and CDR2 sequences are LNHDA and SQIVND (reference sequence). V was clipped by 1 base and J by 4 bases, with 13 bases between them. The CDR3 runs to 15 residues. The CDR3 region is CASSIGVEPAYGYTF. The CDR3 nucleotides read TGTGCCAGTAGTATAGGTGTCGAGCCCGCCTATGGCTACACCTTC.

The chain carries TRBV30 and TRBJ2-2; possible D gene TRBD1, 5 bases. CDR1 GTSNPN and CDR2 SVGIG come from the germline V gene (reference sequence). V shed 3 bases and J shed 1 base, with 9 bases lying between them. This CDR3 comprises 14 residues. CDR3 sequence: CAWRRRGNTGELFF. In nucleotides, the CDR3 is TGTGCCTGGAGAAGAAGGGGGAACACCGGGGAGCTGTTTTTT.

The chain links TRBV18 to TRBJ2-7; D remains ambiguous. This CDR3 comprises 12 residues. Germline loops: CDR1 KGHSH, CDR2 LQKENI. V gave up 6 bases and J gave up 3 bases, with 9 bases separating them. DNA for the CDR3: TGTGCCAGCTCCCTAACAGACTACGAGCAGTACTTC. Its protein is CASSLTDYEQYF.

The chain joins TRBV4-2 to TRBJ2-1, with 8 bases identical to TRBD2. V gave up 4 bases and J gave up 9 bases; unmatched junction bases: 11. Germline V gene sequence: CDR1 LGHNA, CDR2 YNFKEQ. This CDR3 has 15 amino acids. The CDR3 sequence is CASSLGSGGNSEQFF. CDR3 nucleotides: TGTGCCAGCAGCCTAGGCTCGGGGGGGAACAGTGAGCAGTTCTTC.

The chain recombines TRBV7-8 with TRBJ2-7, with a possible D match to TRBD1 (5 bases). CDR3 length: 13 residues. Germline lookup yields CDR1 SGHVS and CDR2 FQNEAQ. The germline V and J ends were trimmed by 1 base and 10 bases, with 14 bases remaining between them. Written as DNA, the CDR3 is TGTGCCAGCAGCTTAGAGGGGCTACCGCGTCAGTACTTC. Translated, it gives CASSLEGLPRQYF.

This clone was seen a single time. The CDR3 sequence: CASGAQGNEKLFF. In DNA, the CDR3 is TGTGCTAGTGGTGCACAGGGAAACGAAAAACTGTTTTTT. V is TRBV12-5 and J is TRBJ1-4; TRBD1 might be the D (6 bases). The length of the CDR3 is 13 residues. From germline, CDR1 is LGHNT and CDR2 FRNRAP. Deletions cut 5 bases from V and 8 bases from J, with 12 bases between.

This clone has a single count. The chain joins TRBV30 to TRBJ2-7; TRBD2 is a possible D gene (7 bases). The CDR3 is made up of 15 amino acids. Germline V gives CDR1 GTSNPN, CDR2 SVGIG (reference sequence). Trimming left V 1 base short and J 2 bases short, with 15 bases between. CDR3 DNA: TGTGCCTGGAGTGAGGGGGGGGCTACCCCCTACGAGCAGTACTTC. This codes for CAWSEGGATPYEQYF.

The chain recombines TRBV7-2 with TRBJ2-1; D perhaps matches TRBD1 (5 bases). This CDR3 is built from 14 residues. Trimming left V 5 bases short and J 7 bases short, with 15 bases between. CDR1 and CDR2 (germline): SGHTA, FQGNSA. The CDR3 protein is CASSPTLTENEQFF. The CDR3 nucleotides read TGTGCCAGCAGCCCGACCCTGACAGAGAATGAGCAGTTCTTC.

The V gene is TRBV12-5, the J gene TRBJ2-2; D is ambiguous. Trimming removed 1 base from V and 2 bases from J, with 8 bases in between. The CDR3 extends over 15 amino acids. The V gene's germline CDR1 is LGHNT and CDR2 FRNRAP. In DNA, the CDR3 is TGTGCTAGTGGTTTGGGACACAGCAACACCGGGGAGCTGTTTTTT. It translates to CASGLGHSNTGELFF.

The chain has TRBV29-1 and TRBJ1-2; D possibly corresponds to TRBD1 (5 bases). Germline lookup yields CDR1 SQVTM and CDR2 ANQGSEA. This CDR3 spans 11 amino acids. V lost 4 bases and J lost 3, with 6 bases in between. CDR3 coding DNA: TGCAGCGTTGGCAGGGACTATGGCTACACCTTC. It specifies CSVGRDYGYTF.

V usage is TRBV5-1 and J usage is TRBJ1-2; no definite D call. The V gene lost 8 bases and the J gene lost 7 bases, with 18 bases spanning the gap. In germline, CDR1 is SGHRS, CDR2 YFSETQ. The CDR3 consists of 13 residues. The CDR3: CASTERLAGGYTF. The CDR3 region has the DNA TGCGCCAGTACCGAGCGGCTCGCTGGTGGCTACACCTTC.

The V and J genes are TRBV4-1 and TRBJ2-7, with TRBD2 as a possible D gene (6 bases). The V gene lost 7 bases and the J gene lost 0 bases, with 22 bases spanning the gap. This CDR3 comprises 17 residues. Germline CDR1 is MGHRA and CDR2 is YSYEKL. The CDR3 DNA is TGCGCCAGCACCCTAAAAGCCGGGACTTACAGCTCCTACGAGCAGTACTTC. Protein sequence: CASTLKAGTYSSYEQYF.

This rearrangement joins TRBV28 to TRBJ2-7, with TRBD2 as a possible D gene (5 bases). Looked up from germline, CDR1 is MDHEN and CDR2 is SYDVKM. Trimming shortened V by 6 bases and J by 13 bases, and 28 bases separated the two germline ends. This CDR3 is 15 amino acids long. CDR3 residues: CASSPSGPPAFDRYF. The CDR3 nucleotides are TGTGCCAGCAGCCCGAGCGGTCCTCCGGCCTTCGATCGATACTTC.

The chain joins TRBV5-4 to TRBJ2-7, with D possibly being TRBD2 (5 bases). The V end lost 3 bases, the J end lost 3 bases, and 13 bases lay between the germline ends. Germline V gene sequence: CDR1 SGHNT, CDR2 YYREEE (reference sequence). The CDR3 runs 14 residues. The CDR3: CASSSGLAVYEQYF. The CDR3 DNA follows: TGTGCCAGCAGCTCTGGGCTAGCTGTCTACGAGCAGTACTTC.

In this sample, this clone turned up a few times. CDR3 in DNA: TGTGCCAGCAGCTTACGACTAGCGCAACACAATGAGCAGTTCTTC. Amino acid sequence: CASSLRLAQHNEQFF. J is TRBJ2-1 and V is TRBV7-3; 8 bases align to TRBD2. CDR1 SGHTA and CDR2 FQGTGA come from the germline V gene. V shed 2 bases and J 5 bases; nucleotides not matched to a gene: 5. The CDR3 has 15 residues.

CDR3 sequence (DNA): TGTGCCAGCTCACTCGTTTCAGGGGGCTCGGGAATGAACACTGAAGCTTTCTTT. It is translated as CASSLVSGGSGMNTEAFF. The rearrangement joins TRBV18 to TRBJ1-1; 8 positions agree with TRBD1. The germline V gene encodes CDR1 KGHSH and CDR2 LQKENI. Unmatched junction bases numbered 13, after V lost 4 bases and J lost 0 bases. The CDR3 has 18 residues.

The chain has TRBV27 and TRBJ1-1; 8 nucleotides align to TRBD1. V shed 7 bases and J 6 bases; nucleotides not matched to a gene: 10. Per the germline V gene, CDR1 is MNHEY and CDR2 is SMNVEV (reference sequence). The CDR3 length is 14 residues. CDR3 protein: CASKWGQGAAEAFF. In DNA form, the CDR3 reads TGTGCCAGCAAGTGGGGGCAGGGGGCGGCTGAAGCTTTCTTT.

This chain connects TRBV6-6 to TRBJ1-4; D possibly corresponds to TRBD1 (5 bases). Germline V CDR1 and CDR2: MNHNY, SVGAGI (reference sequence). CDR3 length: 14 amino acids. Trimming took 2 bases from V and 8 from J, leaving 12 bases between them. CDR3 sequence reads: CASSYRGAGEKLFF. The DNA for the CDR3 is TGTGCCAGCAGTTACAGGGGCGCGGGGGAAAAACTGTTTTTT.